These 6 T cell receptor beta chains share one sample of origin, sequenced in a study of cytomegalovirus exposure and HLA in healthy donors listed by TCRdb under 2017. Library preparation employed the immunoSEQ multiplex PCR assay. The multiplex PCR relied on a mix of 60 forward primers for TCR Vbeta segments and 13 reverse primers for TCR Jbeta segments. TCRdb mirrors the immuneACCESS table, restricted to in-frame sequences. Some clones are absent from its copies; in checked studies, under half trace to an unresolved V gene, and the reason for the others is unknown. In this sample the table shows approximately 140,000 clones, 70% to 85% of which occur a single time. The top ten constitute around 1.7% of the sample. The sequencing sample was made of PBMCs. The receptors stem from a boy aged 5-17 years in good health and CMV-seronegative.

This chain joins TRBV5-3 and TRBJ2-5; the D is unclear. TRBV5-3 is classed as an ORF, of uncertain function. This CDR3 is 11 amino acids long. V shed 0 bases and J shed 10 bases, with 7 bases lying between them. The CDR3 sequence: CARSLGEDQYF. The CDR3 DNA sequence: TGTGCCAGAAGCTTGGGAGAAGACCAGTACTTC.

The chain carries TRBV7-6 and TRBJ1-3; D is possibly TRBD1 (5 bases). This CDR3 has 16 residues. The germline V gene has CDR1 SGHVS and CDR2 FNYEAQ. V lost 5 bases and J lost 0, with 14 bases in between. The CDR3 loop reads CASSTKTANSGNTIYF. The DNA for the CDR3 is TGTGCCAGCAGCACGAAGACAGCCAACTCTGGAAACACCATATATTTT.

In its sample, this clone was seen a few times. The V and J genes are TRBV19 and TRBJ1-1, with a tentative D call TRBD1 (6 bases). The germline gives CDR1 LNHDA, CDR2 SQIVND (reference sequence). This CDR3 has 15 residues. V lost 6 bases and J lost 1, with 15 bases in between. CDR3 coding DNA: TGTGCCAGTAGGGGAGCAGGGGTAGGGAACACTGAAGCTTTCTTT. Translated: CASRGAGVGNTEAFF.

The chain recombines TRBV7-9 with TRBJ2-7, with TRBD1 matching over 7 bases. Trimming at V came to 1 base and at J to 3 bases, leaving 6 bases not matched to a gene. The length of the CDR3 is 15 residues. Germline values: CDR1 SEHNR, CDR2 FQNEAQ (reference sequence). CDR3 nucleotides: TGTGCCAGCAGCTTAGAGGGGGCGGCGATCTACGAGCAGTACTTC. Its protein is CASSLEGAAIYEQYF.

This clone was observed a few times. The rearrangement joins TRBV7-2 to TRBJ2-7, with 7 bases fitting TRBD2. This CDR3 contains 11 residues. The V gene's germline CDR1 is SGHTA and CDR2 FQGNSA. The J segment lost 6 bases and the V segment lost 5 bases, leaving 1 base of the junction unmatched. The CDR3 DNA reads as TGTGCCAGCAGCACTAGCGCCGAGCAGTACTTC. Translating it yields CASSTSAEQYF. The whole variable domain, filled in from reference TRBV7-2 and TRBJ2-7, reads GAGVSQSPSNKVTEKGKDVELRCDPISGHTALYWYRQSLGQGLEFLIYFQGNSAPDKSGLPSDRFSAERTGGSVSTLTIQRTQQEDSAVYLCASSTSAEQYFGPGTRLTVT.

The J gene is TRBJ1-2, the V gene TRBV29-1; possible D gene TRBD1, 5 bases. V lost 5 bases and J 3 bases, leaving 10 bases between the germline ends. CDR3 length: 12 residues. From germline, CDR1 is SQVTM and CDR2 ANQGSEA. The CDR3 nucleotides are TGCAGCGTTTCCGACAGCGACTATGGCTACACCTTC. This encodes CSVSDSDYGYTF.